A single sample is the source of the 20 T cell receptor beta chains below, sequenced in a study of breast tumors, draining lymph nodes, adjacent tissues. TCRdb passed the multiplex PCR reads through MiXCR, listing each CDR3 protein once. The table lists under 150,000 distinct CDR3 sequences, 20% to 25% of them singletons. Samples came from axillary lymph nodes draining the breast cancer. Input material: axillary lymph node tissue. These receptors were taken from a female donor with breast cancer. Some clones in this sample may be carry-over from other donors' samples.

In this sample, this clonotype turned up many times. The rearrangement links TRBV2 to TRBJ2-7; D is perhaps TRBD1 (6 bases). The CDR3 contains 13 residues. With 10 bases removed from V and 6 bases from J, the gap between germline ends came to 19 bases. Germline V lookup: CDR1 SNHLY, CDR2 FYNNEI. DNA of the CDR3: TGTGCCACCGAGAGGGCAGGGGTGTCCGAGCAGTACTTC. It yields the protein CATERAGVSEQYF.

This clonotype was recorded many times. This chain connects TRBV6-6 to TRBJ2-5; D possibly corresponds to TRBD2 (6 bases). The CDR3 covers 14 residues. The V and J ends lost 6 bases and 4 bases respectively, with 15 bases between them. The V gene's germline CDR1 is MNHNY and CDR2 SVGAGI (reference sequence). Written as DNA, the CDR3 is TGTGCCAGCAGCCCCAATGGACTACCAGAGACCCAGTACTTC. Amino acids: CASSPNGLPETQYF.

On this clonotype: This may stem from a read error, because a much larger clone lies one nucleotide away. The chain has TRBV18 and TRBJ2-7, with D perhaps being TRBD1 or TRBD2 (6 bases each). This CDR3 has 13 residues. The germline CDR1 and CDR2 sequences are KGHSH and LQKENI. Trimming cost V 6 bases and J 9 bases, with 18 bases left between them. CDR3 in amino acids: CASSLRGARGQYF. The CDR3 nucleotides are TGTGCCAGCTCCCTTAGGGGGGCTCGCGGGCAGTACTTC.

This clonotype was seen repeatedly, ten times or more. The chain has TRBV12-3 or TRBV12-4 and TRBJ2-5; 7 bases agree with TRBD1. The CDR3 totals 14 residues. V dropped 6 bases and J dropped 5; count of bases not matched to a gene: 9. The CDR3, as DNA: TGTGCCAGCAGGTCGACAGGGTCAGGGGAGACCCAGTACTTC. Encoded protein: CASRSTGSGETQYF.

The chain is built from TRBV28 and TRBJ2-7; tentative D call: TRBD2 (6 bases). CDR3 length equals 13 residues. Per germline, CDR1 MDHEN and CDR2 SYDVKM. V was pared by 2 bases and J by 11 bases, with 16 bases between. In DNA form, the CDR3 reads TGTGCCAGCAGTTTAATAGGGACGGGGGAGAAGTACTTC. This codes for CASSLIGTGEKYF.

Ten or more counts support this clonotype. This chain joins TRBV13 and TRBJ2-3, with a possible D match to TRBD2 (6 bases). Germline V lookup: CDR1 PRHDT, CDR2 FYEKMQ (reference sequence). The CDR3 totals 15 residues. V shed 4 bases and J shed 3 bases, with 14 bases lying between them. Here the CDR3 reads CASSYFREETDTQYF. In nucleotides, the CDR3 is TGTGCCAGCAGCTACTTCAGGGAGGAGACAGATACGCAGTATTTT.

This clonotype was seen repeatedly, ten times or more. V gene TRBV19 combines with J gene TRBJ2-7, with a possible D match to TRBD1 (6 bases). The germline V gene has CDR1 LNHDA and CDR2 SQIVND (reference sequence). This CDR3 is built from 17 residues. Between the trimmed V and J ends, which lost 3 bases and 3 bases, there was a span of 21 bases. The chain's CDR3 is CASSIASAGTRLYEQYF. The CDR3, as DNA: TGTGCCAGTAGTATCGCCTCCGCCGGGACACGACTCTACGAGCAGTACTTC.

A note on this clonotype: Relative to the germline gene, one junction end is altered; a read error may explain this. CDR3 sequence: CASSPASLAAGNTVELFF. The CDR3 region has the DNA TGTGCCAGCAGTCCCGCCTCGCTAGCGGCGGGTAACACCGTGGAGCTGTTTTTT. This rearrangement joins TRBV27 to TRBJ2-2; TRBD2 matches 7 bases. There are 18 residues in the CDR3. Germline CDR1 MNHEY, CDR2 SMNVEV (reference sequence).

Ten or more counts support this clonotype. The genes are TRBV6-2 or TRBV6-3 and TRBJ2-2; D is perhaps TRBD1 or TRBD2 (5 bases each). CDR1 is MNHEY and CDR2 is SVGEGT in the germline V gene. V lost 6 bases and J 1 base, leaving 15 bases between the germline ends. The CDR3 covers 16 residues. CDR3 residues: CASSRRGSVNTGELFF. DNA for the CDR3: TGTGCCAGCAGCCGCCGGGGCAGCGTGAACACCGGGGAGCTGTTTTTT.

This clonotype was counted ten times or more. An end of the junction differs from the germline gene, which may be a read error. The rearrangement joins TRBV7-2 to TRBJ2-2; 10 bases match TRBD1. Germline V gene data show CDR1 as SGHTA and CDR2 as FQGNSA. The CDR3 is 16 amino acids. The CDR3 nucleotides read TGTGCCAGCAGCGTCCGACAGGGGGCGAAGACCGGGGAGCTGTTTTTT. This codes for CASSVRQGAKTGELFF.

This clonotype was observed at least ten times. The chain carries TRBV6-5 and TRBJ1-2, with D tentatively TRBD1 (5 bases). V dropped 2 bases and J dropped 0 bases, with 10 bases sitting between them. CDR1 is MNHEY, CDR2 SVGAGI, per germline. This CDR3 has 15 residues. This CDR3 is CASSYGTKSNYGYTF. The CDR3, as DNA: TGTGCCAGCAGTTACGGGACGAAATCTAACTATGGCTACACCTTC.

This clonotype has at least ten counts. The chain uses TRBV6-6 and TRBJ2-6, with D possibly TRBD1 on 5 matching bases. V was pared by 8 bases and J by 4 bases, with 6 bases between. CDR1 MNHNY and CDR2 SVGAGI come from the germline V gene (reference sequence). This CDR3 contains 12 residues. For the CDR3, the DNA is TGTGCCAGCGCAGGGGGGGCCAACGTCCTGACTTTC. Its protein is CASAGGANVLTF.

This clonotype was detected many times. The chain joins TRBV5-1 to TRBJ1-3; D remains unclear. CDR3 size: 15 residues. Germline V gene lookup returns CDR1 SGHRS and CDR2 YFSETQ. V lost 2 bases and J lost 0, with 9 bases in between. Written as DNA, the CDR3 is TGCGCCAGCAGCTTCTCCGGTAGCTCTGGAAACACCATATATTTT. Its translation: CASSFSGSSGNTIYF.

This clonotype was picked up many times. The chain combines TRBV7-6 with TRBJ2-2, with 11 bases that match TRBD2. Germline V gene data show CDR1 as SGHVS and CDR2 as FNYEAQ. This CDR3 has 18 amino acids. After removal of 0 bases from V and 6 bases from J, the junction contained 9 bases not matched to a gene. The CDR3 nucleotides read TGTGCCAGCAGCTTAGCGACTAGCGGGAAAGGTAGCCCCGGGGAGCTGTTTTTT. Translated: CASSLATSGKGSPGELFF.

Details on this clonotype: The CDR3 does not close with the conserved phenylalanine or tryptophan, likely indicating a read error. The DNA of the CDR3 is TGCAGTGCTAGGGGTGAAAAACTGTTTCTT. Amino acids: CSARGEKLFL. V is TRBV20-1 and J is TRBJ1-4; D not certain. V was shortened by 3 bases and J by 7 bases, with 3 bases between the two germline ends. Germline values: CDR1 DFQATT, CDR2 SNEGSKA (reference sequence). The CDR3 loop spans 10 amino acids.

This clonotype was counted at least ten times. The chain uses TRBV28 and TRBJ2-7, with D possibly TRBD2 on 6 matching bases. The V end lost 3 bases, the J end lost 0 bases, and 9 bases lay between the germline ends. Germline V lookup: CDR1 MDHEN, CDR2 SYDVKM. The CDR3 contains 14 residues. The CDR3 is CASSFGGPSYEQYF. DNA of the CDR3: TGTGCCAGCAGTTTCGGGGGTCCCTCCTACGAGCAGTACTTC.

The rearrangement joins TRBV14 to TRBJ1-5, with 9 bases that match TRBD1. The CDR3 runs 19 residues. J was trimmed by 0 bases and V by 2 bases; bases with no gene match: 11. Germline V gene data show CDR1 as SGHDN and CDR2 as FVKESK. In DNA form, the CDR3 reads TGTGCCAGCAGCCAAAGGGGACAGGGCGGGAGCTATAGCAATCAGCCCCAGCATTTT. Its protein is CASSQRGQGGSYSNQPQHF. The full variable domain, in which reference TRBV14 and TRBJ1-5 provide the parts outside the CDR3, is EAGVTQFPSHSVIEKGQTVTLRCDPISGHDNLYWYRRVMGKEIKFLLHFVKESKQDESGMPNNRFLAERTGGTYSTLKVQPAELEDSGVYFCASSQRGQGGSYSNQPQHFGDGTRLSIL.

This clonotype was recorded many times. The chain combines TRBV12-3 or TRBV12-4 with TRBJ1-2; unclear D gene. There are 13 residues in the CDR3. Trimming pared 6 bases from V and 4 bases from J, leaving 12 bases between. The CDR3 DNA reads TGTGCCAGCAGCGTCCCATCCCCCTATGGCTACACCTTC. It specifies CASSVPSPYGYTF.

Comment on this clonotype: A much larger clone sits a single nucleotide away, making a read error possible. This chain uses TRBV15 with TRBJ2-3, with a possible D match to TRBD2 (6 bases). Trimming shortened V by 8 bases and J by 2 bases, and 11 bases separated the two germline ends. Germline V CDR1 and CDR2: LNHNV, YYDKDF (reference sequence). The CDR3 has 13 amino acids. The CDR3 spells CATGAGTTDTQYF. The CDR3 DNA is TGTGCCACCGGTGCGGGAACCACAGATACGCAGTATTTT.

Remarks on this clonotype: Compared with germline, one end of the junction differs, possibly owing to a read error. The genes are TRBV2 and TRBJ2-2; tentatively, D is TRBD2 (6 bases). The CDR3 runs 11 residues. The germline V gene has CDR1 SNHLY and CDR2 FYNNEI. The CDR3 protein is CASSRTGGLFF. The CDR3 DNA is TGTGCCAGCAGTCGCACCGGGGGGCTGTTTTTT. Full variable domain (remainder filled in from reference TRBV2 and TRBJ2-2): EPEVTQTPSHQVTQMGQEVILRCVPISNHLYFYWYRQILGQKVEFLVSFYNNEISEKSEIFDDQFSVERPDGSNFTLKIRSTKLEDSAMYFCASSRTGGLFFGEGSRLTVL.